A selection of T cell receptor beta chains follows, all from one sample in a study of CD8 T cells in Susac syndrome. In TCRdb, the immunoSEQ multiplex PCR reads were re-called with MiXCR into one record per CDR3 protein. Among about 300,000 distinct CDR3 sequences listed, roughly 90% were seen once. Material for sequencing was CD8+ T cells from PBMCs. Receptor source: a human donor with multiple sclerosis. The CDR3 runs from the conserved cysteine through the conserved F or W. Fields, in order: CDR3 protein, CDR3 DNA, J gene, clone size, D gene, V gene. D genes are given only for firm matches. Clone size appears in some rows only: once, few, many, or a class for an expanded clone.

CASSETGSSYNEQFF TGTGCCAGCAGTGAAACGGGGAGCTCCTACAATGAGCAGTTCTTC TRBJ2-1 . . TRBV2
CASSDWTGNYGYTF TGTGCCAGCAGTGACTGGACAGGGAACTATGGCTACACCTTC TRBJ1-2 . TRBD1 TRBV12-3/TRBV12-4
CASSPNLLPMIETQYF TGTGCCAGCAGCCCTAACTTGCTCCCCATGATAGAGACCCAGTACTTC TRBJ2-5 . . TRBV7-9
CASSYNPPGPKNTEAFF TGTGCCAGCAGCTACAATCCACCGGGACCGAAGAACACTGAAGCTTTCTTT TRBJ1-1 . . TRBV7-8
CASSHLAAAYNEQFF TGTGCCAGCAGTCACCTAGCGGCAGCCTACAATGAGCAGTTCTTC TRBJ2-1 . TRBD2 TRBV6-4
CASAPYDSYEQYF TGTGCCAGCGCTCCCTACGACTCCTACGAGCAGTACTTC TRBJ2-7 . . TRBV7-6
CASFGGYEQYF TGTGCCAGCTTTGGAGGTTACGAGCAGTACTTC TRBJ2-7 . . TRBV2
CASSEEAAGFEQYF TGTGCCAGCAGTGAAGAAGCAGCGGGATTCGAGCAGTACTTC TRBJ2-7 . TRBD2 TRBV25-1
CASSLRAGVVRETQYF TGTGCCAGCAGCCTTCGAGCAGGGGTTGTGAGAGAGACCCAGTACTTC TRBJ2-5 . . TRBV28
CSARESEQYF TGCAGTGCCCGAGAGTCCGAGCAGTACTTC TRBJ2-7 . . TRBV20-1
CASSPTLVRRNEQFF TGCGCCAGCAGCCCTACACTAGTCCGCCGGAATGAGCAGTTCTTC TRBJ2-1 . . TRBV4-1
CARKVETQYF TGTGCCCGAAAGGTGGAGACCCAGTACTTC TRBJ2-5 . . TRBV6-7
CASSTSQGALGNTIYF TGTGCCAGCAGCACCTCCCAGGGGGCGTTGGGAAACACCATATATTTT TRBJ1-3 . TRBD1 TRBV4-2
CASSSRVRGQETQYF TGTGCCAGCAGTTCCCGTGTAAGGGGGCAAGAGACCCAGTACTTC TRBJ2-5 . . TRBV27
CASSEADGRNQPQHF TGTGCCAGCAGCGAAGCGGACGGACGCAATCAGCCCCAGCATTTT TRBJ1-5 few . TRBV6-1
CASSPPFYNEQFF TGTGCCAGCAGCCCCCCGTTCTACAATGAGCAGTTCTTC TRBJ2-1 once . TRBV7-9
CASSLPTGLAGGPDNEQFF TGTGCCAGCAGTTTACCTACCGGACTAGCGGGAGGGCCGGACAATGAGCAGTTCTTC TRBJ2-1 . TRBD2 TRBV28
CSVATGEGEQYF TGCAGCGTGGCTACAGGGGAGGGCGAGCAGTACTTC TRBJ2-7 . . TRBV29-1
CASGPSTDTQYF TGTGCCAGCGGACCATCGACAGATACGCAGTATTTT TRBJ2-3 . . TRBV27
CASSQGGPYYGYTF TGTGCCAGCAGCCAGGGGGGGCCTTACTATGGCTACACCTTC TRBJ1-2 . . TRBV3-1
CASRAGTRGHNEQFF TGTGCCAGTAGAGCCGGGACTAGAGGCCACAATGAGCAGTTCTTC TRBJ2-1 . TRBD2 TRBV19
CASSSHKGGRGSGTDTQYF TGTGCCAGCAGTTCCCATAAAGGCGGCCGTGGATCTGGCACAGATACGCAGTATTTT TRBJ2-3 . . TRBV28
CASSLVDWVQETQYF TGTGCCAGCAGCTTAGTAGATTGGGTCCAGGAGACCCAGTACTTC TRBJ2-5 . . TRBV7-9
CASSLDREAFF TGTGCCAGCAGCCTAGACAGGGAGGCTTTCTTT TRBJ1-1 . TRBD1 TRBV13
CASLPGGAGAHTDTQYF TGTGCCAGCCTCCCCGGAGGGGCGGGGGCCCACACAGATACGCAGTATTTT TRBJ2-3 . . TRBV7-9
CASSPRPGANVLTF TGTGCCAGCAGCCCTAGGCCTGGGGCCAACGTCCTGACTTTC TRBJ2-6 . . TRBV7-8
CASSQEFGTTQETQYF TGCGCCAGCAGCCAAGAGTTCGGGACTACTCAAGAGACCCAGTACTTC TRBJ2-5 . TRBD2 TRBV4-1
CASSQDFTSTDTQYF TGCGCCAGCAGCCAAGATTTCACGTCCACAGATACGCAGTATTTT TRBJ2-3 . . TRBV4-3
CSATGAHPSTDTQYF TGCAGTGCTACCGGGGCTCACCCGAGCACAGATACGCAGTATTTT TRBJ2-3 . . TRBV20-1
CAWSVSGELFF TGTGCCTGGAGTGTGAGCGGGGAGCTGTTTTTT TRBJ2-2 . . TRBV30
CSGTGGNTGELFF TGCAGTGGGACAGGGGGCAACACCGGGGAGCTGTTTTTT TRBJ2-2 . TRBD1 TRBV20-1
CASSLEDYNEQFF TGTGCCAGCAGCTTAGAGGATTACAATGAGCAGTTCTTC TRBJ2-1 once . TRBV13
CASSIGGAWGEQFF TGTGCCAGCAGCATAGGAGGGGCCTGGGGGGAGCAGTTCTTC TRBJ2-1 once . TRBV7-9
CSVVQMNTEAFF TGCAGCGTTGTACAGATGAACACTGAAGCTTTCTTT TRBJ1-1 . . TRBV29-1
CASSVGATGLGYTF TGTGCCAGCAGCGTAGGGGCGACAGGGCTCGGCTACACCTTC TRBJ1-2 . TRBD1 TRBV9